This section outlines one TCR beta chain sequence together with its context. What it binds is unknown. Orbital computed tomography and thyroid ultrasound, together with serum TRAb and thyroxine and clinical symptoms, were used for diagnoses. Regions amplified from RNA transcripts were the TCR beta CDR3 regions. RT-PCR in the first round (using the HTBI primer set) targeted the TCR CDR3. One entry per CDR3 protein, called by TCRdb with MiXCR from the multiplex PCR reads. The sample records about 400,000 distinct CDR3 sequences, around 13% being singletons. This CDR3 spans 16 amino acids. Germline V CDR1 and CDR2: WNHNN, SYGVQD (reference sequence). V lost 7 bases, J lost 7 bases, and 11 bases stayed unmatched. The data were obtained in a study of T cells in Graves' hyperthyroidism and ophthalmopathy. Overall study findings and caveats: Peripheral blood also featured most of the thyroid clonotypes expanded above 0.001.

The chain is built from TRBV10-1 and TRBJ1-6; 9 bases line up with TRBD1. The specimen sequenced was blood. The clonotype originates from a woman younger than 35 with Graves' hyperthyroidism. CDR3 bases: TGCGCCAGCATCCTATTTCCGGGACAGGGCAATTCACCCCTCCACTTT. It codes for CASILFPGQGNSPLHF.